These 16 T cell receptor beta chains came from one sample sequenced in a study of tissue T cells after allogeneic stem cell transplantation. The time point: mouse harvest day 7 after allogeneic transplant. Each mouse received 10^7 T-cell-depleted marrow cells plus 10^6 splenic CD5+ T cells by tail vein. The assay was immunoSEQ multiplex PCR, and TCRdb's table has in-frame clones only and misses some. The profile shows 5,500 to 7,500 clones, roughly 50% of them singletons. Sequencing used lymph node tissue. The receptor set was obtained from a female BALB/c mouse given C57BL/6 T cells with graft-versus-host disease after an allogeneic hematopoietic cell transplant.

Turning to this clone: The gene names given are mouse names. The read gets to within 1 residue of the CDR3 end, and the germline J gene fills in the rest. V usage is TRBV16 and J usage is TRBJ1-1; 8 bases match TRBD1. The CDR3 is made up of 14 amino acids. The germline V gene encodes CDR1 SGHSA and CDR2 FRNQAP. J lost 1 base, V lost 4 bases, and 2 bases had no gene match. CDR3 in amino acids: CASSYGTGNTEVFF. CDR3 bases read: TGTGCAAGCAGCTACGGGACAGGGAACACAGAAGTCTTC.

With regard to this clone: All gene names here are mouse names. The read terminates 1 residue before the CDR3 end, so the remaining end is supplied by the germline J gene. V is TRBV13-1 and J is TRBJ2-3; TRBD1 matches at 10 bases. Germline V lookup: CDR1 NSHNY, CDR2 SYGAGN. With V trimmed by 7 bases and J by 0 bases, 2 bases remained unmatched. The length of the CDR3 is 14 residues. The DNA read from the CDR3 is TGTGCCAGCGGGACAGGGGAAAGTGCAGAAACGCTGTAT. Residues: CASGTGESAETLY. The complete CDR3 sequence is CASGTGESAETLYF.

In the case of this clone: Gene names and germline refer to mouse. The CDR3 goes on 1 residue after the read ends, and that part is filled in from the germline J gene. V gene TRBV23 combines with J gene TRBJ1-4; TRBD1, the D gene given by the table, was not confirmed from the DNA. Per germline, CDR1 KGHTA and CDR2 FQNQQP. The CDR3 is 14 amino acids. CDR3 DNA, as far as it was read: TGCTCCAGCAGCTACAGGCTTTCCAACGAAAGATTATTT. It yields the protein CSSSYRLSNERLF. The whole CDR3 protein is CSSSYRLSNERLFF.

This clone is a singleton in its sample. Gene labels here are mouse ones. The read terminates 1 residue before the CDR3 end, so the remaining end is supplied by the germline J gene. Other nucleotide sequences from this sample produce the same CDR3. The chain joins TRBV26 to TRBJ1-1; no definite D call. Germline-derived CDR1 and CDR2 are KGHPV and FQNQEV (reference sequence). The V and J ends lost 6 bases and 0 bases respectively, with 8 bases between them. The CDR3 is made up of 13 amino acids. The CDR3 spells CASSLTANTEVFF. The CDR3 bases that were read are TGTGCCAGCAGCCTGACTGCAAACACAGAAGTCTTC.

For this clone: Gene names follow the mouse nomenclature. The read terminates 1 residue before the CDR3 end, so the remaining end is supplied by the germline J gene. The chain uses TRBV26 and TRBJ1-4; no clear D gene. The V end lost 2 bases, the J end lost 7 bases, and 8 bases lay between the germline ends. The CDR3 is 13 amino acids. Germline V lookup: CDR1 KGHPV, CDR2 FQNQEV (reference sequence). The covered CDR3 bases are TGTGCCAGCAGTCTGAAGGGAAGCGAAAGATTATTT. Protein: CASSLKGSERLF. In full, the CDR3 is CASSLKGSERLFF.

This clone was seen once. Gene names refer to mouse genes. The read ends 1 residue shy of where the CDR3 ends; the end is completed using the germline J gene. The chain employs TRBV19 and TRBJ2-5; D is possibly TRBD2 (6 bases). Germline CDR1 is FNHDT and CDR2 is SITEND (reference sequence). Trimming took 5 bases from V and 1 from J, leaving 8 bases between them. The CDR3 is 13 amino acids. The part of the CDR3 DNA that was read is TGTGCCAGCAGCCGGGGGGACCAAGACACCCAGTAC. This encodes CASSRGDQDTQY. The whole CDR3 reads CASSRGDQDTQYF.

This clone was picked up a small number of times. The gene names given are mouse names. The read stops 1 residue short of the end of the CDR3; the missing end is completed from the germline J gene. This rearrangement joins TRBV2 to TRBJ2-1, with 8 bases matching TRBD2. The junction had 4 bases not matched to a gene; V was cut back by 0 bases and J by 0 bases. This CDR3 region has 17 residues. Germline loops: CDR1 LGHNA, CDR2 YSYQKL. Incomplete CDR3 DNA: TGTGCCAGCAGCCAAGAGGGATGGGGGGGTAACTATGCTGAGCAGTTC. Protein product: CASSQEGWGGNYAEQF. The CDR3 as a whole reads CASSQEGWGGNYAEQFF.

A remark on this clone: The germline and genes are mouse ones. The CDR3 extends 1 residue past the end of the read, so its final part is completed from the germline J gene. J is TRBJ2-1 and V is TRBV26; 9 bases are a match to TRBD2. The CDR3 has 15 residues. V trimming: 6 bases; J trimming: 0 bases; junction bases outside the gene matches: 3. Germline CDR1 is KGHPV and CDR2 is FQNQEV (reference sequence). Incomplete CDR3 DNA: TGTGCCAGCAGGGGACTGGGTTATAACTATGCTGAGCAGTTC. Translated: CASRGLGYNYAEQF. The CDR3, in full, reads CASRGLGYNYAEQFF.

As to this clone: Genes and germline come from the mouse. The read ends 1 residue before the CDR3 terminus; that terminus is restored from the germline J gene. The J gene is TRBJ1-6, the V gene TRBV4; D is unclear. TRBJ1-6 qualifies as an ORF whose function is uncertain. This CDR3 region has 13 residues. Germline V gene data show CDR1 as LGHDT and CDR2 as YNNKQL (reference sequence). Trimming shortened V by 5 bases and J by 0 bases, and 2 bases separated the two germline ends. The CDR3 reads CASSPSYNSPLYF. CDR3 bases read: TGTGCCAGCAGCCCTTCCTATAATTCGCCCCTCTAC.

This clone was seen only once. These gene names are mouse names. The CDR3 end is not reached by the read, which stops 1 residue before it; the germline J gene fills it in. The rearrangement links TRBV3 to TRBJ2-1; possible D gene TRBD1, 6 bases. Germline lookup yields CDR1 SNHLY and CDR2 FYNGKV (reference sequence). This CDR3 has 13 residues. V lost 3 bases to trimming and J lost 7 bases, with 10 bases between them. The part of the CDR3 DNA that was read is TGTGCCAGCAGCTTGGGCAGGGGAGCTGAGCAGTTC. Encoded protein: CASSLGRGAEQF. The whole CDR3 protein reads CASSLGRGAEQFF.

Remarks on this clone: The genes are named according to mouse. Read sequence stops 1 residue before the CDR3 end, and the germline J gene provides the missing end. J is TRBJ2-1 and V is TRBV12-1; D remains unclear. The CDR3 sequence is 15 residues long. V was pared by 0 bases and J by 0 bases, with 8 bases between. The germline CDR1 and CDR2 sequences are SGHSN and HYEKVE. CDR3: CASSLEGYNYAEQFF. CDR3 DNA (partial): TGTGCCAGCTCTCTCGAGGGTTATAACTATGCTGAGCAGTTC.

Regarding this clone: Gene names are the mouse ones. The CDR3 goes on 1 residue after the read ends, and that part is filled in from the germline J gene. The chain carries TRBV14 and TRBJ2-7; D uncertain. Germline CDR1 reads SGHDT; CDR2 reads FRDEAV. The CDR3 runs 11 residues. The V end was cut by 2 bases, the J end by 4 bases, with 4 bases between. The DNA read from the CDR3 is TGTGCCAGCAGTTTTCAGTATGAACAGTAC. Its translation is CASSFQYEQY. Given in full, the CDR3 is CASSFQYEQYF.

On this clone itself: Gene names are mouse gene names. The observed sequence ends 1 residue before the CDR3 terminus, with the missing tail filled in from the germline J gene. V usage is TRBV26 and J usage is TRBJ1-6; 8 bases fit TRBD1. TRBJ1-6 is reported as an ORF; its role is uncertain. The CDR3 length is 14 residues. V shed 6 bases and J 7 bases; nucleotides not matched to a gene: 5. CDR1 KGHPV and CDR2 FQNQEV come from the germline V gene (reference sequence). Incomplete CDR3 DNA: TGTGCCAGCAGCCTCAGGGGGCAAAATTCGCCCCTCTAC. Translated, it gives CASSLRGQNSPLY. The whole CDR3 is CASSLRGQNSPLYF.

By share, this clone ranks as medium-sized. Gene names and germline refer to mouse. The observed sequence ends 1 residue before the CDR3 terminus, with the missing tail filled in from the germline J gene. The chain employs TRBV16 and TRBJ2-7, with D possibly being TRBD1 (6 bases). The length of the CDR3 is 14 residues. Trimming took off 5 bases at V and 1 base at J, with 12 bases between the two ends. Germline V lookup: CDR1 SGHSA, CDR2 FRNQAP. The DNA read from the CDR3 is TGTGCAAGCAGCCTCCGGGACAATTCCTATGAACAGTAC. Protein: CASSLRDNSYEQY. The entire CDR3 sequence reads CASSLRDNSYEQYF.

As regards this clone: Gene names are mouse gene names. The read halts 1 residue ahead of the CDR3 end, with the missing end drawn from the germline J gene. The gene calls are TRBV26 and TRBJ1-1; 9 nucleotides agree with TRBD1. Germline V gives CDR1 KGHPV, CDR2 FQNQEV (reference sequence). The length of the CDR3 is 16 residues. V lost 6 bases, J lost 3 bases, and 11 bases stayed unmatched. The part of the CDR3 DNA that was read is TGTGCCAGCAGCGCCGGGGGGGGACAGGGAGACACAGAAGTCTTC. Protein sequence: CASSAGGGQGDTEVF. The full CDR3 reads CASSAGGGQGDTEVFF.

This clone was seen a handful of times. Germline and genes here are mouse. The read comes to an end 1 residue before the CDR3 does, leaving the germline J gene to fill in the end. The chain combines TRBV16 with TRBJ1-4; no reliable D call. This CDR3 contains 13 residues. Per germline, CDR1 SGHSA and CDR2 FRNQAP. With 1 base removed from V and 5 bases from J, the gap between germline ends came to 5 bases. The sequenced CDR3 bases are TGTGCAAGCAGCTTAGGAGCTAACGAAAGATTATTT. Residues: CASSLGANERLF. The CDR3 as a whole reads CASSLGANERLFF.